The 25 T cell receptor beta chains in this list originate from one sample, sequenced in a study of blood T cells in healthy people across ages. Through a sample-barcoded 5' primer and a J-beta primer mix, a second PCR was run for 7 to 11 cycles. TCRdb used MiXCR to reprocess the 5' RACE reads, holding one entry per CDR3 protein. Seen here are 780,000 or so distinct CDR3 sequences, just over 55% observed once, and the top ten hold roughly 25%. The sequenced material came from blood. The receptor source for this set is a man aged 40-49 years in good health.

The V call is TRBV24-1, the J call TRBJ2-4, with 9 positions matching TRBD1. With V trimmed by 4 bases and J by 8 bases, 5 bases remained unmatched. This CDR3 comprises 14 residues. Germline CDR1 KGHDR, CDR2 SFDVKD. The CDR3 sequence is CATSETGGMDIQYF. The CDR3 coding sequence is TGTGCCACCAGTGAAACAGGGGGCATGGACATTCAGTACTTC.

The V call is TRBV5-1, the J call TRBJ2-5, with D tentatively TRBD1 (5 bases). V was cut by 7 bases and J by 3 bases, with 13 bases left in between. CDR3 length equals 13 residues. Germline loops: CDR1 SGHRS, CDR2 YFSETQ. In nucleotides, the CDR3 is TGCGCCAGCTCAAGACCCAGGGAAGAGACCCAGTACTTC. This sequence encodes CASSRPREETQYF.

CDR3 bases: TGCAGTGCTAGAGGCGGACTAGGATCTTCTGAGCAGTTCTTC. As protein: CSARGGLGSSEQFF. This chain uses TRBV20-1 with TRBJ2-1; 7 positions agree with TRBD2. Germline lookup yields CDR1 DFQATT and CDR2 SNEGSKA (reference sequence). The CDR3 totals 14 residues. The trim removed 1 base at V and 9 bases at J, leaving 9 bases unmatched.

The rearrangement joins TRBV7-9 to TRBJ2-3; TRBD1 matches at 7 bases. The CDR3 has 15 amino acids. The germline gives CDR1 SEHNR, CDR2 FQNEAQ (reference sequence). Trimming took 5 bases from V and 2 from J; bases not matched to a gene: 7. The CDR3 sequence: CASSPRQGLTDTQYF. For the CDR3, the DNA is TGTGCCAGCAGCCCCCGACAGGGCCTCACAGATACGCAGTATTTT. Complete variable domain (other parts from reference TRBV7-9 and TRBJ2-3): DTGVSQNPRHKITKRGQNVTFRCDPISEHNRLYWYRQTLGQGPEFLTYFQNEAQLEKSRLLSDRFSAERPKGSFSTLEIQRTEQGDSAMYLCASSPRQGLTDTQYFGPGTRLTVL.

Many counts were recorded for this clonotype. The chain employs TRBV28 and TRBJ1-2; TRBD1 might be the D (6 bases). In germline, CDR1 is MDHEN, CDR2 SYDVKM. V was pared by 8 bases and J by 4 bases, with 11 bases between. CDR3 length: 12 amino acids. CDR3 region: CASGQPLYGYTF. The CDR3 nucleotides are TGTGCCAGCGGACAGCCCCTCTATGGCTACACCTTC.

The table lists this clonotype with a few counts. The rearrangement uses TRBV6-5 and TRBJ2-1; TRBD2 aligns across 9 bases. This CDR3 spans 15 amino acids. V lost 3 bases, J lost 13 bases, and 13 bases stayed unmatched. The V gene's germline CDR1 is MNHEY and CDR2 SVGAGI. CDR3 in DNA: TGTGCCAGCAGTTATTCAGCGGGAGGCACCCCCGTCCAGTTCTTC. This translates into CASSYSAGGTPVQFF.

This sequence joins TRBV28 and TRBJ2-7; the match to TRBD2 covers 16 bases. The CDR3 sequence is 14 residues long. Trimming at V came to 8 bases and at J to 7 bases, leaving 5 bases not matched to a gene. The germline V gene encodes CDR1 MDHEN and CDR2 SYDVKM. CDR3 protein: CASGTSGGAGEQYF. For the CDR3, the DNA is TGTGCCAGCGGGACTAGCGGGGGGGCCGGTGAGCAGTACTTC.

The chain carries TRBV11-2 and TRBJ2-1, with 7 nucleotides matching TRBD2. Trimming cost V 5 bases and J 9 bases; bases outside gene matches: 13. The CDR3 runs 15 residues. Germline lookup yields CDR1 SGHAT and CDR2 FQNNGV. This CDR3 reads CASSALRTSASEQFF. CDR3 nucleotides: TGTGCCAGCAGCGCCCTACGAACTAGCGCCAGTGAGCAGTTCTTC.

The gene calls are TRBV12-3 or TRBV12-4 and TRBJ2-4; TRBD1 aligns across 9 bases. V was pared by 6 bases and J by 6 bases, with 9 bases of the junction left unmatched. This CDR3 is 15 amino acids long. The CDR3 spells CASSPRTGVGNIQYF. The CDR3 bases are TGTGCCAGCAGCCCTCGGACAGGGGTTGGAAACATTCAGTACTTC.

This sequence joins TRBV20-1 and TRBJ1-1; 8 bases align to TRBD1. The V gene end was trimmed by 4 bases and the J gene end by 5 bases; junction bases not matched to a gene: 6. Looked up from germline, CDR1 is DFQATT and CDR2 is SNEGSKA (reference sequence). This CDR3 spans 13 amino acids. The CDR3 DNA reads as TGCAGTGCTATTGACAGGGGCGGAACTGAAGCTTTCTTT. It yields the protein CSAIDRGGTEAFF.

This clonotype was found a few times. This chain links TRBV28 with TRBJ2-5; D is ambiguous. This CDR3 contains 15 residues. The germline gives CDR1 MDHEN, CDR2 SYDVKM. The V end lost 2 bases, the J end lost 5 bases, and 15 bases lay between the germline ends. Here the CDR3 reads CASSLVSRDGETQYF. CDR3 nucleotide sequence: TGTGCCAGCAGTTTAGTGTCCCGTGATGGGGAGACCCAGTACTTC.

As to this clonotype: This may stem from a read error, because a much larger clone lies one nucleotide away. V and J are TRBV5-5 and TRBJ2-5; TRBD2 agrees at 7 bases. The CDR3 runs to 15 residues. From germline, CDR1 is SGHKS and CDR2 YYEKEE (reference sequence). The CDR3 nucleotides are TGTGCCGGCAGCGCCGGGACTACTGACCAAGAGACCCAGTACTTC. Amino acids: CAGSAGTTDQETQYF. The variable domain in full, with the rest retrieved from reference TRBV5-5 and TRBJ2-5, is DAGVTQSPTHLIKTRGQQVTLRCSPISGHKSVSWYQQVLGQGPQFIFQYYEKEERGRGNFPDRFSARQFPNYSSELNVNALLLGDSALYLCAGSAGTTDQETQYFGPGTRLLVL.

This chain joins TRBV5-1 and TRBJ2-1, with 9 bases that match TRBD1. The CDR3 consists of 13 residues. J was trimmed by 15 bases and V by 2 bases; bases with no gene match: 9. Per germline, CDR1 SGHRS and CDR2 YFSETQ. The CDR3 region is CASSLTIDRGRFF. In DNA, the CDR3 is TGCGCCAGCAGCTTAACAATAGACAGGGGGAGGTTCTTC.

Comments on this clonotype: A much bigger clone sits one base away, suggesting this may be a read error. This chain links TRBV14 with TRBJ2-7; D is perhaps TRBD1 (5 bases). The V end was cut by 10 bases, the J end by 7 bases, with 20 bases between. The germline gives CDR1 SGHDN, CDR2 FVKESK. This CDR3 has 13 residues. CDR3: CATNGFRAGEQYF. The CDR3 coding sequence is TGTGCCACCAACGGGTTCAGGGCCGGGGAGCAGTACTTC.

The V gene is TRBV9, the J gene TRBJ2-1; the D is unclear. With 3 bases removed from V and 8 bases from J, the gap between germline ends came to 12 bases. The germline V gene encodes CDR1 SGDLS and CDR2 YYNGEE. This CDR3 has 13 amino acids. CDR3 loop: CASSGGPRDEQFF. The CDR3 DNA reads TGTGCCAGCAGCGGTGGACCCCGGGATGAGCAGTTCTTC.

This clonotype was seen a handful of times. The rearrangement links TRBV9 to TRBJ2-1; 11 positions agree with TRBD2. Germline CDR1 and CDR2: SGDLS and YYNGEE. The CDR3 spans 16 residues. With V trimmed by 6 bases and J by 5 bases, 10 bases remained unmatched. CDR3 protein: CASNSRLAGPNNEQFF. The CDR3 bases are TGTGCCAGCAACTCTAGACTAGCGGGACCTAACAATGAGCAGTTCTTC.

The rearrangement joins TRBV9 to TRBJ2-1, with D possibly matching TRBD2 (6 bases). Trimming took off 3 bases at V and 8 bases at J, with 15 bases between the two ends. Germline V gene data show CDR1 as SGDLS and CDR2 as YYNGEE. The CDR3 is made up of 14 amino acids. CDR3 coding DNA: TGTGCCAGCAGCGCCGCCCGGAGGGTTGATGAGCAGTTCTTC. Amino acid sequence: CASSAARRVDEQFF.

This clonotype was detected ten times or more. The chain employs TRBV12-3 or TRBV12-4 and TRBJ2-6, with D possibly matching TRBD1 (6 bases). The V and J ends lost 8 bases and 3 bases respectively, with 8 bases between them. CDR3 size: 13 residues. In DNA form, the CDR3 reads TGTGCCAGCGGGGGCTTTGGGGCCAACGTCCTGACTTTC. Protein sequence: CASGGFGANVLTF.

This clonotype has a handful of counts. The chain joins TRBV7-2 to TRBJ2-1; TRBD1 agrees at 8 bases. Germline CDR1 and CDR2: SGHTA and FQGNSA. Losses at the gene ends were 4 bases for V and 7 bases for J; bases not matched to a gene: 6. CDR3 size: 14 residues. The CDR3 DNA reads TGTGCCAGCAGCTACCAGGACAGGGCAAATGAGCAGTTCTTC. It is translated as CASSYQDRANEQFF.

The table lists this clonotype with a few counts. V usage is TRBV6-2 or TRBV6-3 and J usage is TRBJ2-3; 7 bases align to TRBD1. Germline loops: CDR1 MNHEY, CDR2 SVGEGT. The CDR3 has 19 amino acids. The trim removed 6 bases at V and 2 bases at J, leaving 20 bases unmatched. As DNA, the CDR3 is TGTGCCAGCAGATGGGGGACAGTCGACCAGCATAAAAACACAGATACGCAGTATTTT. The encoded protein is CASRWGTVDQHKNTDTQYF.

This chain uses TRBV5-1 with TRBJ2-5, with TRBD1 matching over 7 bases. Near its end, the DNA agrees better with TRBJ2-7, so the J call may be wrong. This CDR3 is 14 amino acids long. Germline CDR1 is SGHRS and CDR2 is YFSETQ. The CDR3 DNA sequence: TGCGCCAGCAGCTTTAAGGGACAGCTCACCGAGCAGTACTTC. Translated: CASSFKGQLTEQYF.

This clonotype showed up just a few times. DNA for the CDR3: TGTGCCAGCCGCTCTACCTACGAGCAGTACTTC. Its protein product is CASRSTYEQYF. The J gene is TRBJ2-7, the V gene TRBV2; D gene ambiguous. The CDR3 contains 11 residues. Trimming stripped 8 bases from V and 2 bases from J, with 7 bases between. The V gene's germline CDR1 is SNHLY and CDR2 FYNNEI.

The chain links TRBV28 to TRBJ2-5; no clear D gene. Near its end, the DNA agrees better with TRBJ2-7, so the J call may be wrong. The CDR3 has 13 residues. CDR1 and CDR2 (germline): MDHEN, SYDVKM. The CDR3 is CASSRTDLNEQYF. Here the CDR3 DNA reads TGTGCCAGCAGTCGGACCGACCTTAACGAGCAGTACTTC.

This chain connects TRBV28 to TRBJ2-7, with D possibly being TRBD1 or TRBD2 (7 bases each). The CDR3 is 14 residues long. The germline V gene has CDR1 MDHEN and CDR2 SYDVKM. Between the trimmed V and J ends, which lost 8 bases and 6 bases, there was a span of 20 bases. In DNA, the CDR3 is TGTGCCAGCCAGGGGGGAGGGCCGCGAGGCGAGCAGTACTTC. The encoded protein is CASQGGGPRGEQYF.

The chain links TRBV28 to TRBJ2-6; perhaps D is TRBD1 or TRBD2 (5 bases each). The CDR3 contains 18 residues. V was shortened by 1 base and J by 4 bases, with 17 bases between the two germline ends. Germline lookup yields CDR1 MDHEN and CDR2 SYDVKM. The CDR3 nucleotides read TGTGCCAGCAGTTTATCCCCTAAGGGACCTTACGGGGCCAACGTCCTGACTTTC. The encoded protein is CASSLSPKGPYGANVLTF.